This T cell receptor beta chain was sequenced during a study of CD8+ T cells in alopecia areata. About the study: For the treated group, dosing was oral tofacitinib at 5 to 10 mg twice daily.

RNA was isolated and reverse transcribed to cDNA, the sequencing template. Generated by immunoSEQ multiplex PCR, the TCRdb table keeps only in-frame clones and is missing some. The sample lists roughly 210,000 clones, 43% occurring once. From germline, CDR1 is LNHNV and CDR2 YYDKDF (reference sequence). The CDR3 runs 14 residues. V was shortened by 2 bases and J by 3 bases, with 10 bases between the two germline ends. This clone showed up just a few times. As for treatment: oral pan-JAK inhibitor, 5-10 mg twice daily. Those with alopecia areata gave lesional scalp punch biopsies and peripheral blood. The TCR sequence derives from a human donor with alopecia areata. The rearrangement uses TRBV15 and TRBJ1-1; D might be TRBD1 (5 bases). The material was CD4+ T cells sorted from blood, obtained around week 37, from a patient treated with tofacitinib. The CDR3 sequence: CATSRPPGDTEAFF. CDR3 DNA: TGTGCCACCAGCAGACCGCCGGGGGACACTGAAGCTTTCTTT.